This passage covers 9 T cell receptor beta chains from one sample sequenced in a study of T cell repertoires in cytomegalovirus infection. Their target antigens are unknown. TCRdb processed the reads anew with MiXCR; each CDR3 protein has one entry. The data hold about 830,000 distinct CDR3 sequences, with about 31% observed a single time. The material sequenced was cultured CD8+ T cells from PBMCs, taken from culture after CMV antigen stimulation. Receptor source: a human donor in good health (CMV status not recorded). Some clones in this sample may be carry-over from other donors' samples.

The table lists this clonotype with a few counts. The chain has TRBV29-1 and TRBJ2-7, with D uncertain. Germline CDR1 reads SQVTM; CDR2 reads ANQGSEA. The germline V and J ends were trimmed by 4 bases and 1 base, with 8 bases remaining between them. This CDR3 region has 12 residues. In nucleotides, the CDR3 is TGCAGCGTTGTATCGGGTTCCTACGAGCAGTACGTC. Encoded protein: CSVVSGSYEQYV.

The chain employs TRBV27 and TRBJ1-1; 7 bases align to TRBD1. The V and J ends lost 3 bases and 4 bases, in that order; junction bases with no gene match: 8. The CDR3 covers 15 residues. Per the germline V gene, CDR1 is MNHEY and CDR2 is SMNVEV (reference sequence). The CDR3 is CASSLSRGGSTEAFF. DNA for the CDR3: TGTGCCAGCAGTTTGTCCAGGGGGGGTAGCACTGAAGCTTTCTTT.

The sample holds a few counts of this clonotype. The chain joins TRBV19 to TRBJ1-1, with a possible D match to TRBD1 (6 bases). The CDR3 consists of 14 residues. Trimming stripped 5 bases from V and 10 bases from J, with 20 bases between. Germline assignment: CDR1 LNHDA and CDR2 SQIVND (reference sequence). CDR3 loop: CASSPDGGHRGAFF. The CDR3 region has the DNA TGTGCCAGTAGTCCTGATGGGGGGCACCGCGGAGCTTTCTTT.

This clonotype was counted at least ten times. This chain joins TRBV7-2 and TRBJ2-5; D might be TRBD1 or TRBD2, each matching 6 bases. Germline lookup yields CDR1 SGHTA and CDR2 FQGNSA. The ends were cut back, 7 bases at V and 5 bases at J, with 17 bases in the middle. The CDR3 runs 14 residues. CDR3 amino acids: CASNLGGLGETQYF. DNA of the CDR3: TGTGCCAGCAACTTGGGGGGCCTGGGGGAGACCCAGTACTTC.

The chain combines TRBV6-2 or TRBV6-3 with TRBJ2-7, with 7 bases lining up with TRBD2. This CDR3 has 11 residues. Germline assignment: CDR1 MNHEY and CDR2 SVGEGT. CDR3 DNA sequence: TGCGGCGGGGGTCGAAGCGACGAGCAGTACGTC. Translated: CGGGRSDEQYV.

For this clonotype: One base away lies a much larger clone, so this may be a sequencing read error. V gene TRBV7-9 combines with J gene TRBJ1-2; no reliable D call. Germline loops: CDR1 SEHNR, CDR2 FQNEAQ (reference sequence). The CDR3 is made up of 14 amino acids. This CDR3 reads CTSTPEGLAYGYTF. CDR3 DNA sequence: TGTACCAGCACCCCCGAAGGGTTAGCCTATGGCTACACCTTC. The whole variable domain, remainder taken from reference TRBV7-9 and TRBJ1-2, is DTGVSQNPRHKITKRGQNVTFRCDPISEHNRLYWYRQTLGQGPEFLTYFQNEAQLEKSRLLSDRFSAERPKGSFSTLEIQRTEQGDSAMYLCTSTPEGLAYGYTFGSGTRLTVV.

The chain couples TRBV2 to TRBJ2-7; D is unresolved. Germline assignment: CDR1 SNHLY and CDR2 FYNNEI. The CDR3 contains 14 residues. The CDR3 nucleotides are TGTGCCAACAGTGAACGTCGGCAGGCCTACGAGCAGTACGTC. This sequence encodes CANSERRQAYEQYV.

This clonotype has just a few counts. Here the CDR3 DNA reads TGTGCCAGCAGCCGTTTCGGACAGGGGTCCTACGAGCAGTACTTC. It is translated as CASSRFGQGSYEQYF. The chain employs TRBV7-8 and TRBJ2-7; 9 bases are shared with TRBD1. Germline lookup yields CDR1 SGHVS and CDR2 FQNEAQ. This CDR3 comprises 15 residues. With 5 bases clipped from V and 1 base from J, the junction kept 6 bases outside the gene matches.

Points on this clonotype: This clone may be a read error of a much larger clone one base away. This rearrangement joins TRBV7-6 to TRBJ1-1; D ambiguous. Germline V gives CDR1 SGHVS, CDR2 FNYEAQ. Trimming cost V 5 bases and J 2 bases, with 6 bases left between them. This CDR3 is 12 amino acids long. CDR3 DNA sequence: TGTGCCAGCAGCCCGAATAACACTGAAGCTTTCTTT. Protein: CASSPNNTEAFF.